This T cell receptor (beta chain) was identified during a study of shared clonotypes between healthy human individuals. Study-level points and caveats: Clonotype sharing levels among donors were expected to vary with sequencing depth.

J was trimmed by 0 bases and V by 1 base; bases with no gene match: 4. The CDR3 length is 16 residues. From germline, CDR1 is MDHEN and CDR2 SYDVKM. Assay execution proceeded at the deep level. Method: immunoSEQ multiplex PCR; TCRdb's copy keeps in-frame clones and lacks some. The sample has about 87,000 clones; less than 50% are singletons. About this clone: The antigen is undetermined.

The TCR comes from a woman between 35 and 50 years old in good health. Some clones in this sample may be carry-over from other donors' samples. Material: PBMCs. J is TRBJ2-3 and V is TRBV28, with 7 bases identical to TRBD2. The CDR3 sequence is CASSLLGSGSTDTQYF. CDR3 nucleotides: TGTGCCAGCAGTTTATTGGGTAGCGGGAGCACAGATACGCAGTATTTT. Full variable domain (outside the CDR3, taken from reference TRBV28 and TRBJ2-3): DVKVTQSSRYLVKRTGEKVFLECVQDMDHENMFWYRQDPGLGLRLIYFSYDVKMKEKGDIPEGYSVSREKKERFSLILESASTNQTSMYLCASSLLGSGSTDTQYFGPGTRLTVL.